A selection of T cell receptor beta chains follows, all from one sample in a study of cytomegalovirus exposure and HLA in healthy donors. TCRdb keeps only in-frame clones here, not all; method: immunoSEQ multiplex PCR. Of 150,000 to 180,000 clones listed, 86% are singletons. The sample consisted of PBMCs. These receptor sequences come from a man between 18 and 29 years old in good health and CMV-seropositive. Both conserved end residues are part of each CDR3. A D gene is named only where the DNA matches it firmly. The size of a clone is reported for some rows only, either as once, few or many, or as a class for expanded clones.

j_gene: TRBJ2-2; abundance: NA; d_gene: NA; v_gene: TRBV7-8; CDR3aa: CASSLGRSPRSNTGELFF; CDR3nt: TGTGCCAGCAGCTTGGGCCGGTCCCCCCGCTCAAACACCGGGGAGCTGTTTTTT
j_gene: TRBJ2-7; abundance: NA; d_gene: TRBD1; v_gene: TRBV7-9; CDR3aa: CASSPMGQVHEQYF; CDR3nt: TGTGCCAGCAGCCCGATGGGACAGGTCCACGAGCAGTACTTC
j_gene: TRBJ2-1; abundance: NA; d_gene: TRBD1; v_gene: TRBV6-4; CDR3aa: CASSDSRGQRRNEQFF; CDR3nt: TGTGCCAGCAGTGACTCGAGGGGGCAAAGACGCAATGAGCAGTTCTTC
j_gene: TRBJ2-5; abundance: NA; d_gene: NA; v_gene: TRBV2; CDR3aa: CASSAYPQLGPQYF; CDR3nt: TGTGCCAGCAGTGCGTACCCCCAGCTTGGGCCCCAGTACTTC
j_gene: TRBJ1-5; abundance: once; d_gene: NA; v_gene: TRBV7-6; CDR3aa: CASSLRGNQPQHF; CDR3nt: TGTGCCAGCAGCTTAAGGGGAAATCAGCCCCAGCATTTT
j_gene: TRBJ2-7; abundance: NA; d_gene: TRBD2; v_gene: TRBV5-4; CDR3aa: CASSAGLATYEQYF; CDR3nt: TGTGCCAGCAGCGCGGGACTAGCGACCTACGAGCAGTACTTC
j_gene: TRBJ2-5; abundance: NA; d_gene: TRBD2; v_gene: TRBV6-5; CDR3aa: CASSPVGGDETQYF; CDR3nt: TGTGCCAGCAGCCCGGTGGGGGGGGATGAGACCCAGTACTTC
j_gene: TRBJ2-3; abundance: NA; d_gene: NA; v_gene: TRBV5-1; CDR3aa: CASSEWYSTDTQYF; CDR3nt: TGCGCCAGCAGCGAGTGGTACAGCACAGATACGCAGTATTTT
j_gene: TRBJ2-7; abundance: NA; d_gene: NA; v_gene: TRBV7-2; CDR3aa: CASSPSGYEQYF; CDR3nt: TGTGCCAGCAGCCCCAGCGGCTACGAGCAGTACTTC
j_gene: TRBJ2-5; abundance: NA; d_gene: TRBD1; v_gene: TRBV5-6; CDR3aa: CASSLETGGNQETQYF; CDR3nt: TGTGCCAGCAGCTTGGAAACAGGGGGGAACCAAGAGACCCAGTACTTC
j_gene: TRBJ2-3; abundance: once; d_gene: TRBD1; v_gene: TRBV6-5; CDR3aa: CASSFSDRPDTQYF; CDR3nt: TGTGCCAGCAGTTTTTCGGACAGGCCAGATACGCAGTATTTT
j_gene: TRBJ2-7; abundance: once; d_gene: NA; v_gene: TRBV7-9; CDR3aa: CASSLVVFHEQYF; CDR3nt: TGTGCCAGCAGCTTAGTAGTCTTCCACGAGCAGTACTTC
j_gene: TRBJ2-7; abundance: NA; d_gene: NA; v_gene: TRBV7-2; CDR3aa: CASSRLGHEQYF; CDR3nt: TGTGCCAGCAGCCGCCTAGGCCACGAGCAGTACTTC
j_gene: TRBJ2-7; abundance: once; d_gene: NA; v_gene: TRBV7-2; CDR3aa: CASSLAGRGGHEQYF; CDR3nt: TGTGCCAGCAGCTTAGCGGGGCGGGGCGGCCACGAGCAGTACTTC
j_gene: TRBJ2-7; abundance: NA; d_gene: TRBD2; v_gene: TRBV18; CDR3aa: CASSLKLLADSYEQYF; CDR3nt: TGTGCCAGCTCTCTAAAGCTACTAGCGGATTCCTACGAGCAGTACTTC
j_gene: TRBJ1-5; abundance: NA; d_gene: NA; v_gene: TRBV18; CDR3aa: CASSPQTGFGNQPQHF; CDR3nt: TGTGCCAGCTCACCTCAGACAGGCTTTGGCAATCAGCCCCAGCATTTT
j_gene: TRBJ1-1; abundance: NA; d_gene: TRBD1; v_gene: TRBV10-3; CDR3aa: CAITSAWLVRQGAMNTEAFF; CDR3nt: TGTGCCATCACCTCAGCCTGGCTGGTTCGACAGGGGGCTATGAACACTGAAGCTTTCTTT
j_gene: TRBJ1-2; abundance: NA; d_gene: NA; v_gene: TRBV7-9; CDR3aa: CASSLVVGVRGDGYTF; CDR3nt: TGTGCCAGCAGCTTAGTCGTCGGGGTTCGGGGAGACGGCTACACCTTC